The 26 T cell receptor beta chains given below trace back to one sample, sequenced in a study of cytomegalovirus exposure and HLA in healthy donors (TCRdb year 2017). Receptors were amplified or captured by the immunoSEQ multiplex PCR assay. The multiplex PCR relied on a mix of 60 forward primers for TCR Vbeta segments and 13 reverse primers for TCR Jbeta segments. In its TCRdb copy, this immuneACCESS table keeps in-frame sequences only and misses some clones. Where compared with another copy, unresolved V genes explain less than half of these, and the others have no known cause. This sample has 150,000 to 200,000 clones in its table, and under 85% of those were observed once. The top ten clonotypes cover 4.8% of the sample. Sample: PBMCs. All receptors come from a man younger than 30 in good health and CMV-seronegative.

The V and J genes are TRBV27 and TRBJ1-4; D unclear. The CDR3 is 17 residues long. Germline V gene lookup returns CDR1 MNHEY and CDR2 SMNVEV (reference sequence). Trimming removed 2 bases at V and 4 bases at J, with 17 bases between. Here the CDR3 reads CASSLIGGRFNNEKLFF. CDR3 DNA: TGTGCCAGCAGTTTAATAGGAGGTCGGTTCAATAATGAAAAACTGTTTTTT. Full variable domain (outside the CDR3, taken from reference TRBV27 and TRBJ1-4): EAQVTQNPRYLITVTGKKLTVTCSQNMNHEYMSWYRQDPGLGLRQIYYSMNVEVTDKGDVPEGYKVSRKEKRNFPLILESPSPNQTSLYFCASSLIGGRFNNEKLFFGSGTQLSVL.

This clone was seen once. The rearrangement uses TRBV4-1 and TRBJ2-2; 12 bases are a match to TRBD2. V trimming: 4 bases; J trimming: 3 bases; junction bases outside the gene matches: 6. Per the germline V gene, CDR1 is MGHRA and CDR2 is YSYEKL. The CDR3 covers 17 residues. CDR3 bases: TGCGCCAGCAGCCTTACCCGACTAGCGGGAGACACCGGGGAGCTGTTTTTT. This sequence encodes CASSLTRLAGDTGELFF.

The V and J genes are TRBV5-4 and TRBJ1-3, with 8 bases identical to TRBD1. Germline lookup yields CDR1 SGHNT and CDR2 YYREEE (reference sequence). The junction had 0 bases not matched to a gene; V was cut back by 3 bases and J by 4 bases. The CDR3 totals 13 residues. CDR3 residues: CASSWDRGNTIYF. For the CDR3, the DNA is TGTGCCAGCAGCTGGGACAGGGGAAACACCATATATTTT.

With respect to this clone: The conserved final phenylalanine or tryptophan is absent from the CDR3, which likely points to a read error. This chain uses TRBV13 with TRBJ2-7; the match to TRBD1 covers 8 bases. Germline loops: CDR1 PRHDT, CDR2 FYEKMQ (reference sequence). The CDR3 has 15 amino acids. DNA for the CDR3: TGTGCCAGCAGCCTACCGACAGGGGCCTCCCACGAGCAGTACCTC. It translates to CASSLPTGASHEQYL.

This chain uses TRBV28 with TRBJ1-1; 9 bases align to TRBD1. CDR3 length equals 15 residues. CDR1 MDHEN and CDR2 SYDVKM come from the germline V gene. J gave up 3 bases and V 1 base, and 3 bases lay outside the gene matches. CDR3 in DNA: TGTGCCAGCAGTTTATACAGGGGGCAGGACACTGAAGCTTTCTTT. Amino acid sequence: CASSLYRGQDTEAFF.

V gene TRBV27 combines with J gene TRBJ1-6; D may be TRBD1 (5 bases). With 0 bases removed from V and 6 bases from J, the gap between germline ends came to 12 bases. CDR1 MNHEY and CDR2 SMNVEV come from the germline V gene (reference sequence). CDR3 length: 16 amino acids. CDR3 amino acids: CASSLSGQGPNSPLHF. The CDR3 bases are TGTGCCAGCAGTTTATCGGGTCAGGGTCCTAATTCACCCCTCCACTTT.

The V call is TRBV4-3, the J call TRBJ1-2; tentatively, D is TRBD1 (6 bases). V lost 8 bases and J 2 bases, leaving 9 bases between the germline ends. CDR3 length: 12 residues. Germline V gene data show CDR1 as LGHNA and CDR2 as YSLEER. In DNA form, the CDR3 reads TGCGCCAGCCGGGACATCAACTATGGCTACACCTTC. Residues: CASRDINYGYTF.

The rearrangement links TRBV9 to TRBJ2-1, with D perhaps TRBD2 (5 bases). With 0 bases removed from V and 5 bases from J, the gap between germline ends came to 9 bases. Germline CDR1 reads SGDLS; CDR2 reads YYNGEE. This CDR3 is 14 amino acids long. CDR3 sequence: CASSVVGDDNEQFF. As DNA, the CDR3 is TGTGCCAGCAGCGTAGTCGGGGATGACAATGAGCAGTTCTTC.

The V and J genes are TRBV9 and TRBJ2-2; 7 bases are shared with TRBD2. CDR3 length: 16 residues. Trimming at V came to 2 bases and at J to 2 bases, leaving 6 bases not matched to a gene. Germline V gene data show CDR1 as SGDLS and CDR2 as YYNGEE. CDR3 protein: CASSVTSGTNTGELFF. DNA of the CDR3: TGTGCCAGCAGCGTTACAAGCGGGACCAACACCGGGGAGCTGTTTTTT.

The chain employs TRBV5-1 and TRBJ1-1; 8 nucleotides agree with TRBD1. CDR3 length: 15 residues. Trimming took 0 bases from V and 5 from J; bases not matched to a gene: 6. Per the germline V gene, CDR1 is SGHRS and CDR2 is YFSETQ. CDR3 amino acids: CASSLEETGVTEAFF. In nucleotides, the CDR3 is TGCGCCAGCAGCTTGGAGGAGACAGGGGTTACTGAAGCTTTCTTT.

This clone was seen a single time. At one of its ends the junction is not consistent with the germline gene, which may arise from a read error. The chain has TRBV7-7 and TRBJ2-3, with 7 bases identical to TRBD2. Germline CDR1 SSHAT, CDR2 FNYEAQ (reference sequence). The CDR3 is made up of 15 amino acids. The CDR3 here is CASSLGTTSTDTQYF. CDR3 DNA sequence: TGTGCTAGCAGCCTCGGGACTACAAGCACAGATACGCAGTATTTT.

J is TRBJ2-5 and V is TRBV4-1; D possibly corresponds to TRBD2 (5 bases). The CDR3 is 17 residues long. V was trimmed by 4 bases and J by 4 bases, leaving 22 bases between them. CDR1 and CDR2 from the germline V gene are MGHRA and YSYEKL. This CDR3 reads CASSLTLSGSAPETQYF. The CDR3, as DNA: TGCGCCAGCAGCCTTACTTTGAGTGGGAGTGCCCCAGAGACCCAGTACTTC.

The CDR3 is CASSQGPGELFF. Written as DNA, the CDR3 is TGTGCCAGCAGTCAGGGGCCCGGGGAGCTGTTTTTT. This chain links TRBV2 with TRBJ2-2; D is perhaps TRBD1 (6 bases). Germline-derived CDR1 and CDR2 are SNHLY and FYNNEI. V dropped 5 bases and J dropped 6 bases, with 7 bases sitting between them. CDR3 length: 12 amino acids.

The V call is TRBV28, the J call TRBJ2-7; D might be TRBD1 (6 bases). In germline, CDR1 is MDHEN, CDR2 SYDVKM. The CDR3 has 14 residues. Trimming left V 2 bases short and J 3 bases short, with 11 bases between. The CDR3 spells CASSLQGPVYEQYF. CDR3 DNA: TGTGCCAGCAGTTTACAGGGGCCAGTCTACGAGCAGTACTTC.

V is TRBV5-1 and J is TRBJ2-7; 8 bases agree with TRBD1. The germline V gene encodes CDR1 SGHRS and CDR2 YFSETQ. The CDR3 has 16 residues. V trimming: 0 bases; J trimming: 0 bases; junction bases outside the gene matches: 5. CDR3 loop: CASSLVPGGYSYEQYF. In DNA form, the CDR3 reads TGCGCCAGCAGCTTGGTTCCAGGGGGCTACTCCTACGAGCAGTACTTC. The full variable domain, rest sourced from reference TRBV5-1 and TRBJ2-7, is KAGVTQTPRYLIKTRGQQVTLSCSPISGHRSVSWYQQTPGQGLQFLFEYFSETQRNKGNFPGRFSGRQFSNSRSEMNVSTLELGDSALYLCASSLVPGGYSYEQYFGPGTRLTVT.

Turning to this clone: The junction shows a germline mismatch at one end, possibly a read error. Different DNA sequences within this sample yield the same CDR3. V usage is TRBV11-3 and J usage is TRBJ2-7, with D possibly TRBD1 on 5 matching bases. The length of the CDR3 is 12 residues. Germline V gene lookup returns CDR1 SGHNT and CDR2 YENEEA. CDR3 in amino acids: CASSLDSYEQYF. CDR3 coding DNA: TGTGCCAGCAGCCTAGACAGTTACGAGCAGTACTTC.

The CDR3, as DNA: TGTGCCAGCGACGACAGGCGCAATGAGCAGTTCTTC. Protein: CASDDRRNEQFF. The rearrangement joins TRBV13 to TRBJ2-1, with TRBD1 as a possible D gene (6 bases). The CDR3 sequence is 12 residues long. Trimming cost V 8 bases and J 6 bases, with 11 bases left between them. CDR1 is PRHDT and CDR2 is FYEKMQ in the germline V gene (reference sequence).

The chain is built from TRBV6-5 and TRBJ1-4; D gene uncertain. Germline values: CDR1 MNHEY, CDR2 SVGAGI. This CDR3 contains 14 residues. Trimming removed 7 bases from V and 8 bases from J, with 17 bases in between. The CDR3 DNA sequence: TGTGCCAGCACCCGGTGGCGGGGAGAGGAAAAACTGTTTTTT. It yields the protein CASTRWRGEEKLFF.

This clone was picked up one time. The J gene is TRBJ2-7, the V gene TRBV30; D is undetermined. V was trimmed by 3 bases and J by 3 bases, leaving 9 bases between them. The CDR3 contains 12 residues. Germline assignment: CDR1 GTSNPN and CDR2 SVGIG (reference sequence). DNA of the CDR3: TGTGCCTGGAGACAGAGAAACTACGAGCAGTACTTC. This gives the protein CAWRQRNYEQYF.

The chain employs TRBV15 and TRBJ2-1; 7 nucleotides match TRBD2. The junction had 11 bases not matched to a gene; V was cut back by 1 base and J by 8 bases. The CDR3 loop spans 16 amino acids. In germline, CDR1 is LNHNV, CDR2 YYDKDF (reference sequence). CDR3 protein: CATSRVLAVGIDEQFF. CDR3 coding DNA: TGTGCCACCAGCAGAGTCCTAGCGGTTGGTATCGATGAGCAGTTCTTC.

This sequence joins TRBV19 and TRBJ1-1, with 8 positions matching TRBD1. CDR1 and CDR2 (germline): LNHDA, SQIVND (reference sequence). This CDR3 has 14 amino acids. Germline trimming cut 7 bases from V and 5 bases from J; bases unmatched to any gene: 9. The CDR3 region has the DNA TGTGCCAGTACCAGACAGGGGACGTCGACTGAAGCTTTCTTT. Translated, it gives CASTRQGTSTEAFF.

The chain joins TRBV27 to TRBJ2-5; TRBD1 matches 9 bases. The V gene's germline CDR1 is MNHEY and CDR2 SMNVEV (reference sequence). This CDR3 is 14 amino acids long. V shed 6 bases, J shed 3 bases, and the junction held 5 bases outside the gene matches. CDR3 nucleotides: TGTGCCAGCAGCGCAGGGACAGGGAAAGAGACCCAGTACTTC. Translating it yields CASSAGTGKETQYF.

The chain couples TRBV11-3 to TRBJ2-3; 9 bases fit TRBD1. CDR1 SGHNT and CDR2 YENEEA come from the germline V gene. There are 16 residues in the CDR3. The trim removed 4 bases at V and 4 bases at J, leaving 9 bases unmatched. This CDR3 is CASSSYRGPGADTQYF. As DNA, the CDR3 is TGTGCCAGCAGCTCTTACAGGGGGCCAGGAGCAGATACGCAGTATTTT.

The rearrangement links TRBV7-9 to TRBJ1-1; D call uncertain. The CDR3 has 14 residues. The V and J ends lost 5 bases and 6 bases respectively, with 16 bases between them. Germline CDR1 reads SEHNR; CDR2 reads FQNEAQ (reference sequence). CDR3 loop: CASSIPRKWPEAFF. The CDR3 nucleotides are TGTGCCAGCAGCATACCGAGGAAGTGGCCTGAAGCTTTCTTT.

The CDR3 loop reads CASSFKLAGGETQYF. The CDR3 DNA follows: TGTGCCAGCAGCTTTAAACTAGCGGGAGGAGAGACCCAGTACTTC. The chain employs TRBV5-4 and TRBJ2-5; 12 nucleotides align to TRBD2. This CDR3 is built from 15 residues. V lost 2 bases, J lost 4 bases, and 3 bases stayed unmatched. The V gene's germline CDR1 is SGHNT and CDR2 YYREEE (reference sequence).

This clone came up a few times. The chain links TRBV6-6 to TRBJ1-4; maybe TRBD1 (5 bases). Germline assignment: CDR1 MNHNY and CDR2 SVGAGI (reference sequence). The length of the CDR3 is 12 residues. V lost 6 bases to trimming and J lost 15 bases, with 17 bases between them. The CDR3 DNA follows: TGTGCCAGCAGACCTGAATGGGCAGGGTTGTTTTTT. This codes for CASRPEWAGLFF.